The rows below give T cell receptor beta chains drawn from one sample of a study of beta chain features in type 1 diabetes. TCRdb's table, derived via immunoSEQ multiplex PCR, lists solely in-frame clones and lacks some. The sample has about 700,000 clones, 10% to 15% seen once. Sequencing used naive CD4+ T cells from blood. The receptors were sampled from a man aged 18 to 30 with type 1 diabetes. Both conserved end residues are part of each CDR3. The D gene is left open where the match is weak. Clone size is given for some rows only: seen once, a few or many times, or a class if the clone is expanded.

-	TRBV5-1	TRBJ2-1	-	TGCGCCAGCAGCTTTTCCTACCCATCATACAATGAGCAGTTCTTC	CASSFSYPSYNEQFF
few	TRBV28	TRBJ1-2	TRBD1	TGTGCCAGCAGTTTCCACCCCGGACAGGGGGTAGTCTACACCTTC	CASSFHPGQGVVYTF
-	TRBV30	TRBJ1-1	-	TGTGCCAATTCCAAACAGGGATGGGCCACTGAAGCTTTCTTT	CANSKQGWATEAFF
few	TRBV2	TRBJ2-1	-	TGTGCCAGCACTAAGGGGGGCCCTTACAATGAGCAGTTCTTC	CASTKGGPYNEQFF
-	TRBV5-6	TRBJ2-1	-	TGTGCCAGCAGCAGCTACAGCGTAGGAGACAATGAGCAGTTCTTC	CASSSYSVGDNEQFF
-	TRBV7-2	TRBJ1-6	-	TGTGCCAGCAGCTTAGCGCTACCAAATTCACCCCTCCACTTT	CASSLALPNSPLHF
many	TRBV27	TRBJ2-6	-	TGTGCCAGCAGTTTATCTGGGGCCAACGTCCTGACTTTC	CASSLSGANVLTF
-	TRBV30	TRBJ2-3	-	TGTGCCTGGAGTGTTGGCGGTTCACCAGATACGCAGTATTTT	CAWSVGGSPDTQYF
-	TRBV9	TRBJ2-2	TRBD1	TGTGCCAGCAGCACGGGACAGGGGGGTACCGGGGAGCTGTTTTTT	CASSTGQGGTGELFF
few	TRBV30	TRBJ1-2	TRBD1	TGTGCCTGGAGTGTAAACAGGGGCGGCTACACCTTC	CAWSVNRGGYTF
few	TRBV6-4	TRBJ1-5	-	TGTGCCAGCAGTTCCAGGGGATGGAGCAATCAGCCCCAGCATTTT	CASSSRGWSNQPQHF
-	TRBV7-2	TRBJ2-1	-	TGTGCCAGCAGCTTAGTCCCCAGGGGATTTTACAATGAGCAGTTCTTC	CASSLVPRGFYNEQFF
few	TRBV5-1	TRBJ2-3	-	TGCGCCAGCAGCTTCTCCGTGGGTGGCACAGATACGCAGTATTTT	CASSFSVGGTDTQYF
few	TRBV7-2	TRBJ1-5	TRBD1	TGTGCCAGCAGCTTAGCTTTTGGGACAGGGGTCATGTTCACGGGCAATCAGCCCCAGCATTTT	CASSLAFGTGVMFTGNQPQHF
-	TRBV2	TRBJ1-5	-	TGTGCCAGCAGTGGACAGGGCAATCAGCCCCAGCATTTT	CASSGQGNQPQHF
few	TRBV2	TRBJ1-5	TRBD1	TGTGCCAGCAGTCGCCAGCCAGGACAGGGCAATCAGCCCCAGCATTTT	CASSRQPGQGNQPQHF
few	TRBV13	TRBJ1-2	-	TGTGCCAGCAGCCCAGGGATCTATGGCTACACCTTC	CASSPGIYGYTF
few	TRBV6-6	TRBJ1-2	-	TGTGCCAGCAGTCCTCGAGGGGAGCGTGGCTACACCTTC	CASSPRGERGYTF
few	TRBV9	TRBJ2-2	-	TGTGCCAGCAGCGCCGGAGGGGGGACGAACACCGGGGAGCTGTTTTTT	CASSAGGGTNTGELFF
-	TRBV5-6	TRBJ2-5	-	TGTGCCAGCAGCCTAGAACTTGGCAACCAAGAGACCCAGTACTTC	CASSLELGNQETQYF
-	TRBV5-1	TRBJ1-4	TRBD1	TGCGCCAGCAGCCCTGACAGGGGGCTCGATGAAAAACTGTTTTTT	CASSPDRGLDEKLFF
few	TRBV2	TRBJ1-2	-	TGTGCCAGCAGTGAAGGGTATGGCTACACCTTC	CASSEGYGYTF
few	TRBV29-1	TRBJ2-1	TRBD1	TGCAGCGTTGAAACCCTAGGGGGCCGGGAGCAGTTCTTC	CSVETLGGREQFF
few	TRBV6-1	TRBJ2-1	-	TGTGCCAGCACCCGGGGTGCAGAGCAGTTCTTC	CASTRGAEQFF
few	TRBV7-8	TRBJ1-1	-	TGTGCCAGCAGTAGGCTGACAGGCGAAGCTTTCTTT	CASSRLTGEAFF
few	TRBV5-4	TRBJ2-7	-	TGTGCCAGCAGCTTAAGGGGCTTAGACGAGCAGTACTTC	CASSLRGLDEQYF
once	TRBV2	TRBJ2-1	TRBD1	TGTGCCAGCAGTCCCGGGACAGGGCTAGGGGTCCTACTGAATGAGCAGTTCTTC	CASSPGTGLGVLLNEQFF
few	TRBV29-1	TRBJ1-4	-	TGCAGCGTGGTTAGGGGTGAAAAACTGTTTTTT	CSVVRGEKLFF
-	TRBV7-9	TRBJ1-2	-	TGTGCCAGCAGCCGAAACGGGGTCCCTAACTATGGCTACACCTTC	CASSRNGVPNYGYTF
few	TRBV28	TRBJ1-1	-	TGTGCCAGCAGTCCCCCGAACACTGAAGCTTTCTTT	CASSPPNTEAFF
-	TRBV29-1	TRBJ1-2	-	TGCAGCGTTGAAGATCCGAGTATTAGCGGCTACACCTTC	CSVEDPSISGYTF
few	TRBV25-1	TRBJ1-2	-	TGTGCCAGCAGTCCACCCGGTACAGGGAGATTGGTACGTGGCTACACCTTC	CASSPPGTGRLVRGYTF
-	TRBV7-3	TRBJ1-1	TRBD1	TGTGCCAGCAGCCCCCAGGGGGGGAACACTGAAGCTTTCTTT	CASSPQGGNTEAFF
few	TRBV2	TRBJ2-3	TRBD2	TGTGCCAGCAGCCCGGGACTAGCGGGAGTGCATACGCAGTATTTT	CASSPGLAGVHTQYF
-	TRBV2	TRBJ2-1	TRBD1	TGTGCCAGCAGTGAAGTCGGGCCAGGGGGAATTACTCGGGACAATGAGCAGTTCTTC	CASSEVGPGGITRDNEQFF
-	TRBV6-1	TRBJ2-7	-	TGTGCCACCGCCTACTACGAGCAGTACTTC	CATAYYEQYF
once	TRBV25-1	TRBJ1-4	-	TGTGCCAGTAGGAGGACTAATGAAAAACTGTTTTTT	CASRRTNEKLFF